The 25 T cell receptor beta chains reported below all come from one sample, sequenced in a study of a mutant IDH1 vaccine in newly diagnosed glioma. Time point of the sample: week 47, end of study. Every vaccination contained 300 ug of the mutant IDH1 20-mer peptide and was paired with topical imiquimod. For these receptors, no antigen is known. TCRdb keeps only in-frame clones here, not all; method: immunoSEQ multiplex PCR. The sample has about 85,000 clones, about nine tenths seen once. The sequencing here drew on PBMCs, taken from a glioma patient whose treatment included an IDH1 peptide vaccine. The receptors stem from a woman between 45 and 60 years old with glioma.

This clone was seen only once. CDR3 nucleotides: TGCGCCAGCAGCTACACAGGGGAGGGGCAGCCCCAGCATTTT. Translation gives CASSYTGEGQPQHF. J is TRBJ1-5 and V is TRBV5-1, with 7 bases identical to TRBD1. Losses at the gene ends were 3 bases for V and 7 bases for J; bases not matched to a gene: 7. From germline, CDR1 is SGHRS and CDR2 YFSETQ. The length of the CDR3 is 14 residues.

The genes are TRBV10-3 and TRBJ2-1; 14 bases are shared with TRBD2. Per germline, CDR1 ENHRY and CDR2 SYGVKD. This CDR3 spans 19 amino acids. V was clipped by 3 bases and J by 0 bases; unmatched bases: 7. This CDR3 reads CAISEGTSGRTGSYNEQFF. The CDR3 DNA follows: TGTGCCATCAGTGAAGGGACTAGCGGGAGAACGGGCTCCTACAATGAGCAGTTCTTC.

This clone was seen a single time. The chain is built from TRBV7-2 and TRBJ1-4; D gene ambiguous. The CDR3 is 15 amino acids. CDR1 SGHTA and CDR2 FQGNSA come from the germline V gene. V was cut by 5 bases and J by 5 bases, with 15 bases left in between. CDR3 amino acids: CASSAGSTSNEKLFF. Here the CDR3 DNA reads TGTGCCAGCAGCGCGGGTTCCACTTCGAATGAAAAACTGTTTTTT.

The gene calls are TRBV4-1 and TRBJ2-7, with TRBD1 matching 7 bases. CDR3 length: 15 amino acids. Germline lookup yields CDR1 MGHRA and CDR2 YSYEKL. After removal of 4 bases from V and 7 bases from J, the junction contained 13 bases not matched to a gene. CDR3 sequence reads: CASSRYDRALAEQYF. CDR3 coding DNA: TGCGCCAGCAGCCGGTACGACAGGGCCCTGGCAGAGCAGTACTTC.

This chain links TRBV5-8 with TRBJ1-1; D is uncertain. Germline lookup yields CDR1 SGHTS and CDR2 YDEGEE. Trimming took off 0 bases at V and 0 bases at J, with 9 bases between the two ends. The CDR3 contains 15 residues. DNA for the CDR3: TGTGCCAGCAGCTTGGCCCGGCCACTGAACACTGAAGCTTTCTTT. Translation gives CASSLARPLNTEAFF.

This chain joins TRBV30 and TRBJ2-7; 11 nucleotides match TRBD1. The trim removed 5 bases at V and 10 bases at J, leaving 4 bases unmatched. The CDR3 is 11 amino acids. The germline V gene has CDR1 GTSNPN and CDR2 SVGIG (reference sequence). The CDR3 DNA is TGTGCCTGGGCGGACAGGGGGCGACAGTACTTC. It is translated as CAWADRGRQYF.

CDR3 DNA sequence: TGCAGTCATAAGGGCGGGAGTCGGAATGAGCAGTTCTTC. Protein product: CSHKGGSRNEQFF. This sequence joins TRBV29-1 and TRBJ2-1; 7 positions agree with TRBD2. The germline gives CDR1 SQVTM, CDR2 ANQGSEA. This CDR3 comprises 13 residues.

The chain has TRBV29-1 and TRBJ2-7; possibly TRBD1 for D (6 bases). Trimming cost V 7 bases and J 2 bases, with 15 bases left between them. CDR3 length: 13 amino acids. From germline, CDR1 is SQVTM and CDR2 ANQGSEA. CDR3 DNA: TGCAGCGCCGAAAGGCAGGGGACCTACGAGCAGTACTTC. Translated, it gives CSAERQGTYEQYF.

The J gene is TRBJ2-3, the V gene TRBV10-3, with 11 bases lining up with TRBD2. The CDR3 length is 13 residues. The ends lost 6 bases at V and 4 bases at J; junction bases unmatched: 0. Germline loops: CDR1 ENHRY, CDR2 SYGVKD. This chain's CDR3 is CAIRLAGADTQYF. The CDR3 DNA is TGTGCCATCAGACTAGCGGGAGCAGATACGCAGTATTTT.

The rearrangement links TRBV2 to TRBJ2-7; 9 bases are a match to TRBD2. The trim removed 6 bases at V and 2 bases at J, leaving 2 bases unmatched. Per the germline V gene, CDR1 is SNHLY and CDR2 is FYNNEI. The CDR3 has 13 amino acids. The CDR3 region has the DNA TGTGCCAGCAGCCTAGCGGGAACCTACGAGCAGTACTTC. Residues: CASSLAGTYEQYF.

This chain's CDR3 is CAWRGGGSFGVGELFF. CDR3 nucleotides: TGTGCCTGGAGAGGTGGTGGGTCTTTTGGGGTCGGGGAGCTGTTTTTT. This chain links TRBV30 with TRBJ2-2, with D hard to call. Germline V gives CDR1 GTSNPN, CDR2 SVGIG (reference sequence). Trimming shortened V by 3 bases and J by 7 bases, and 21 bases separated the two germline ends. This CDR3 region has 16 residues.

Of note for this clone: The same CDR3 also results from other DNA sequences found in this sample. This rearrangement joins TRBV5-1 to TRBJ1-3; D is unresolved. The CDR3 contains 14 residues. Germline V gene data show CDR1 as SGHRS and CDR2 as YFSETQ. V was trimmed by 0 bases and J by 1 base, leaving 5 bases between them. The CDR3 DNA follows: TGCGCCAGCAGCTTGGACGGTTCTGGAAACACCATATATTTT. Its translation is CASSLDGSGNTIYF.

Notes on this clone: Sequence at one end of the junction differs from germline and may be a read error. The rearrangement uses TRBV6-5 and TRBJ1-2; D might be TRBD1 (5 bases). Germline V gene data show CDR1 as MNHEY and CDR2 as SVGAGI. CDR3 length: 13 residues. CDR3 amino acids: CATSGGGNYGYTF. The CDR3 DNA reads TGTGCCACCAGTGGGGGTGGTAACTATGGCTACACCTTC.

The chain is built from TRBV4-2 and TRBJ2-7; maybe TRBD2 (6 bases). Trimming cost V 1 base and J 6 bases, with 19 bases left between them. The CDR3 length is 16 residues. Germline values: CDR1 LGHNA, CDR2 YNFKEQ. CDR3: CASSQVKEYGTLEQYF. The CDR3 nucleotides are TGTGCCAGCAGCCAAGTAAAAGAGTACGGGACTCTCGAGCAGTACTTC.

The rearrangement uses TRBV28 and TRBJ1-5, with D possibly matching TRBD1 (6 bases). Trimming cost V 3 bases and J 7 bases, with 7 bases left between them. This CDR3 has 12 residues. Germline V CDR1 and CDR2: MDHEN, SYDVKM. DNA for the CDR3: TGTGCCAGCAGTTTGAGGGGGCAGCCCCAGCATTTT. As protein: CASSLRGQPQHF.

This clone was seen more than once but under ten times. This chain joins TRBV10-3 and TRBJ1-1; D is unresolved. CDR3 size: 12 residues. The germline gives CDR1 ENHRY, CDR2 SYGVKD. V lost 3 bases and J lost 2, with 4 bases in between. DNA for the CDR3: TGTGCCATCAGTGACTATAACACTGAAGCTTTCTTT. Its translation is CAISDYNTEAFF.

The chain carries TRBV10-1 and TRBJ2-2; maybe TRBD1 (5 bases). V was clipped by 5 bases and J by 2 bases, with 6 bases between them. From germline, CDR1 is WNHNN and CDR2 SYGVQD (reference sequence). CDR3 length: 13 residues. DNA of the CDR3: TGCGCCAGCAGTACAGGAAACACCGGGGAGCTGTTTTTT. It is translated as CASSTGNTGELFF.

This clone was counted a single time. The same CDR3 also results from other DNA sequences found in this sample. In DNA form, the CDR3 reads TGTGCCAGCAGTGAAGGGGTGGGCAATCAGCCCCAGCATTTT. It translates to CASSEGVGNQPQHF. V usage is TRBV6-1 and J usage is TRBJ1-5; D gene unclear. The V gene lost 1 base and the J gene lost 2 bases, with 6 bases spanning the gap. The CDR3 spans 14 residues. CDR1 and CDR2 (germline): MNHNS, SASEGT.

The gene calls are TRBV6-5 and TRBJ2-7; no clear D gene. Trimming removed 0 bases from V and 5 bases from J, with 8 bases in between. Germline V gene data show CDR1 as MNHEY and CDR2 as SVGAGI. The CDR3 is 13 residues long. The CDR3 coding sequence is TGTGCCAGCAGTTACTCGAGTTGGGACGAGCAGTACTTC. This gives the protein CASSYSSWDEQYF.

The rearrangement uses TRBV27 and TRBJ2-1; 7 nucleotides match TRBD2. The CDR3 has 17 residues. J lost 5 bases, V lost 5 bases, and 15 bases had no gene match. Germline V gives CDR1 MNHEY, CDR2 SMNVEV (reference sequence). The CDR3 region is CASSHIGGKGWDNEQFF. The CDR3 DNA follows: TGTGCCAGCAGTCACATCGGGGGGAAGGGTTGGGACAATGAGCAGTTCTTC.

V gene TRBV19 combines with J gene TRBJ2-7; 8 bases line up with TRBD2. Germline lookup yields CDR1 LNHDA and CDR2 SQIVND (reference sequence). V gave up 2 bases and J gave up 3 bases; unmatched junction bases: 0. This CDR3 has 13 residues. The CDR3 reads CASSITSGYEQYF. The CDR3 DNA is TGTGCCAGTAGTATAACTAGCGGCTACGAGCAGTACTTC.

The V gene is TRBV4-2, the J gene TRBJ1-1; D may be TRBD1 (5 bases). Germline loops: CDR1 LGHNA, CDR2 YNFKEQ. The CDR3 covers 12 residues. V gave up 4 bases and J gave up 6 bases, with 9 bases separating them. Written as DNA, the CDR3 is TGTGCCAGCAGCCCCCCGGGACCTGAAGCTTTCTTT. This codes for CASSPPGPEAFF.

This rearrangement joins TRBV7-9 to TRBJ1-2; D unresolved. Deletions cut 2 bases from V and 6 bases from J, with 7 bases between. This CDR3 has 12 residues. The V gene's germline CDR1 is SEHNR and CDR2 FQNEAQ (reference sequence). CDR3 nucleotide sequence: TGTGCCAGCAGCTTATATAGCGATGGCTACACCTTC. Its translation: CASSLYSDGYTF.

This rearrangement joins TRBV6-6 to TRBJ2-5; the D gene is possibly TRBD1 (6 bases). The V gene's germline CDR1 is MNHNY and CDR2 SVGAGI (reference sequence). Deletions cut 9 bases from V and 2 bases from J, with 16 bases between. The CDR3 has 14 residues. CDR3 nucleotide sequence: TGTGCCAGTCTTAGGGACACTACACAAGAGACCCAGTACTTC. It codes for CASLRDTTQETQYF.

The V gene is TRBV11-2, the J gene TRBJ2-1, with D maybe TRBD2 (5 bases). CDR1 is SGHAT, CDR2 FQNNGV, per germline. CDR3 length equals 13 residues. Between the trimmed V and J ends, which lost 5 bases and 4 bases, there was a span of 9 bases. This CDR3 reads CASSPRGYNEQFF. As DNA, the CDR3 is TGTGCCAGCAGCCCACGAGGGTACAATGAGCAGTTCTTC.